This T cell receptor beta chain was identified during a study of neurological immune-mediated disorders. This clonotype was detected only once. Its target is unknown. With a much larger clone just one base away, this may be a read error. 5'RACE with 10-nucleotide random UMIs produced the cDNA. From 15-18 subjects, every sequencing run obtained over 160 million TCR-beta sequences. MiXCR, applied by TCRdb to the 5' RACE reads, yields one record per CDR3 protein. This table holds under 100,000 distinct CDR3 sequences, 13% found once. Looked up from germline, CDR1 is SGHNT and CDR2 is YYREEE (reference sequence). This CDR3 spans 13 amino acids. V gave up 4 bases and J gave up 2 bases, with 8 bases separating them. Findings of the study overall: Private repertoires in all groups were suggested, as expanded clones shared no CDR3 amino acid sequences across subjects.

Sample time point: longitudinal time-point 2. The unsorted libraries had their origin in 2 million PBMCs stored at -80 C. Sample: PBMCs. V usage is TRBV5-4 and J usage is TRBJ2-3; no definite D call. This sequence originates from a female donor with HTLV-1-associated myelopathy (HAM/TSP). In DNA form, the CDR3 reads TGTGCCAGCAGCCTCTTTAACACAGATACGCAGTATTTT. Protein sequence: CASSLFNTDTQYF.